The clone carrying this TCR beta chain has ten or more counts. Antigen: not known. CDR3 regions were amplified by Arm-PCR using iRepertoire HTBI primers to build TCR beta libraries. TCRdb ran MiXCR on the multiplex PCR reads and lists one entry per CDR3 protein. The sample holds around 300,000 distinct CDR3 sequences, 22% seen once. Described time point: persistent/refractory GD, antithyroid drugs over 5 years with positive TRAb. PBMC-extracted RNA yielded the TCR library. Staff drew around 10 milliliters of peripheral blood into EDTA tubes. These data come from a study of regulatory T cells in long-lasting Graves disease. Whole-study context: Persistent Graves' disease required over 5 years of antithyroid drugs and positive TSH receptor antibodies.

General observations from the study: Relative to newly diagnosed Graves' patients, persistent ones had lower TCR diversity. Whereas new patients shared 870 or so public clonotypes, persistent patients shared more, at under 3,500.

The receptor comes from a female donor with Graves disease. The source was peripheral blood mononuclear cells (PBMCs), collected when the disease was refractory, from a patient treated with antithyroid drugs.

CDR3 in amino acids: CATSDNSGSVTGELFF. CDR3 coding DNA: TGTGCCACCAGTGATAATAGCGGGAGCGTCACCGGGGAGCTGTTTTTT. The rearrangement uses TRBV24-1 and TRBJ2-2; 9 bases align to TRBD2. Trimming cost V 3 bases and J 4 bases; bases outside gene matches: 5. The germline CDR1 and CDR2 sequences are KGHDR and SFDVKD. The CDR3 sequence is 16 residues long.